One T cell receptor (beta chain) is described in this entry. TCRdb's table, derived via immunoSEQ multiplex PCR, lists solely in-frame clones and lacks some. Found here are around 98,000 clones, around 88% of them singletons; the top ten hold roughly 0.5%. The sample is drawn from a study of OX40 agonist ivuxolimab in advanced cancers. This CDR3 is built from 15 residues. The trim removed 1 base at V and 8 bases at J, leaving 10 bases unmatched. Germline V gives CDR1 SEHNR, CDR2 FQNEAQ (reference sequence). This sample comprised CD4+ or CD8+ T cells sorted from blood, obtained in a trial of the OX40 agonist ivuxolimab. The chain couples TRBV7-9 to TRBJ1-2; 7 bases match TRBD1. This TCR was recovered from an adult with an advanced solid tumor such as melanoma, head and neck, liver or kidney cancer. Here the CDR3 reads CASSLVGTEGGGYTF. CDR3 in DNA: TGTGCCAGCAGCTTAGTGGGGACAGAAGGAGGCGGCTACACCTTC.